This T cell receptor (beta chain) was identified in a study of CD8 T cells in Susac syndrome. Per germline, CDR1 SGHDT and CDR2 YYEEEE. Trimming took 8 bases from V and 1 from J, leaving 13 bases between them. This CDR3 contains 14 residues. The authors reverse transcribed about 0.45 to 1 ug RNA with random hexamers. TCRdb reprocessed the immunoSEQ multiplex PCR reads via MiXCR and lists one record per CDR3 protein. The sample consists of about 150,000 distinct CDR3 sequences, approximately 96% of them appearing once. The rearrangement uses TRBV5-6 and TRBJ2-4; D is unresolved. Sequenced sample: CD4+ T cells from PBMCs. The source of this sequence is a human donor with Susac syndrome. The DNA for the CDR3 is TGTGCCAGTAGCCACCGGGTTGCCAAAAACATTCAGTACTTC. Its translation is CASSHRVAKNIQYF.